The 12 T cell receptor beta chains presented below share a single source sample, sequenced in a study of T cells in Graves' hyperthyroidism and ophthalmopathy. RNA transcripts yielded amplified TCR beta CDR3 regions. TCR CDR3 regions were first amplified by RT-PCR with HTBI primers. TCRdb independently ran MiXCR on the multiplex PCR reads; one entry per CDR3 protein. The sample lists 500,000 or so distinct CDR3 sequences, roughly 17% occurring once. Material for sequencing was blood. All receptors derive from a young woman with Graves' ophthalmopathy.

The genes are TRBV24-1 and TRBJ1-5; 7 bases fit TRBD1. CDR1 and CDR2 (germline): KGHDR, SFDVKD. The CDR3 is 16 residues long. V was pared by 4 bases and J by 0 bases, with 5 bases of the junction left unmatched. The CDR3 loop is CATSEGQVYSNQPQHF. CDR3 nucleotides: TGTGCCACCAGTGAAGGACAGGTCTATAGCAATCAGCCCCAGCATTTT.

The chain couples TRBV6-1 to TRBJ2-5, with D unclear. CDR3 length: 12 amino acids. Trimming removed 6 bases at V and 1 base at J, with 6 bases between. Germline values: CDR1 MNHNS, CDR2 SASEGT. CDR3 nucleotide sequence: TGTGCCAGCAGCAGAGCCCAAGAGACCCAGTACTTC. Its translation is CASSRAQETQYF.

This clonotype came up many times. The chain links TRBV19 to TRBJ2-3; 8 bases are a match to TRBD2. J was trimmed by 4 bases and V by 9 bases; bases with no gene match: 9. The CDR3 totals 14 residues. CDR1 is LNHDA, CDR2 SQIVND, per germline (reference sequence). CDR3 sequence: CASSIGGGSDTQYF. The CDR3 nucleotides are TGTGCCAGCAGCATTGGCGGGGGGTCAGATACGCAGTATTTT.

V and J are TRBV29-1 and TRBJ2-1, with D unresolved. V dropped 4 bases and J dropped 1 base, with 5 bases sitting between them. Germline-derived CDR1 and CDR2 are SQVTM and ANQGSEA. The CDR3 spans 12 residues. The CDR3 is CSVGFSYNEQFF. DNA for the CDR3: TGCAGCGTTGGATTTTCCTACAATGAGCAGTTCTTC.

This clonotype was counted a few times. The chain combines TRBV15 with TRBJ2-7; TRBD2 aligns across 9 bases. V shed 2 bases, J shed 7 bases, and the junction held 3 bases outside the gene matches. The germline V gene has CDR1 LNHNV and CDR2 YYDKDF (reference sequence). This CDR3 is built from 13 residues. In nucleotides, the CDR3 is TGTGCCACCAGCAGACGGACTAGCGAGGAGCAGTACTTC. Protein sequence: CATSRRTSEEQYF.

The rearrangement joins TRBV7-9 to TRBJ2-3, with 7 nucleotides matching TRBD2. Germline assignment: CDR1 SEHNR and CDR2 FQNEAQ (reference sequence). The CDR3 contains 15 residues. With V trimmed by 1 base and J by 3 bases, 4 bases remained unmatched. CDR3 in amino acids: CASSLDWTRTDTQYF. Here the CDR3 DNA reads TGTGCCAGCAGCTTAGATTGGACTAGAACAGATACGCAGTATTTT.

V gene TRBV15 combines with J gene TRBJ2-5; D possibly matches TRBD1 or TRBD2 (6 bases each). There are 15 residues in the CDR3. V shed 5 bases and J shed 5 bases, with 18 bases lying between them. Germline CDR1 reads LNHNV; CDR2 reads YYDKDF (reference sequence). Written as DNA, the CDR3 is TGTGCCACCAGCGGCGGTTCGTGGGGGGCTGAGACCCAGTACTTC. Translated: CATSGGSWGAETQYF.

In its sample, this clonotype was seen many times. The chain carries TRBV30 and TRBJ1-1; tentatively, D is TRBD1 (6 bases). Germline CDR1 reads GTSNPN; CDR2 reads SVGIG (reference sequence). The CDR3 has 13 residues. The CDR3: CASWTEARTEAFF. The CDR3 DNA sequence: TGTGCTTCCTGGACAGAAGCACGTACTGAAGCTTTCTTT.

The chain links TRBV4-1 to TRBJ2-2, with D uncertain. Germline V lookup: CDR1 MGHRA, CDR2 YSYEKL. Trimming took off 4 bases at V and 5 bases at J, with 5 bases between the two ends. This CDR3 has 12 residues. The CDR3 nucleotides are TGCGCCAGCAGCCCTTTTACCGGGGAGCTGTTTTTT. It specifies CASSPFTGELFF.

This clonotype appeared a few times. V and J are TRBV11-2 and TRBJ2-6; D remains unclear. CDR1 is SGHAT and CDR2 is FQNNGV in the germline V gene. The CDR3 spans 19 residues. V gave up 1 base and J gave up 0 bases, with 16 bases separating them. The CDR3 DNA reads TGTGCCAGCAGCTTAGGCCTGAGCAAGGGAAGCTCTGGGGCCAACGTCCTGACTTTC. Encoded protein: CASSLGLSKGSSGANVLTF.

This clonotype appeared many times. V and J are TRBV28 and TRBJ2-1; 9 bases align to TRBD1. Germline CDR1 MDHEN, CDR2 SYDVKM. This CDR3 spans 16 amino acids. Losses at the gene ends were 5 bases for V and 0 bases for J; bases not matched to a gene: 5. The DNA for the CDR3 is TGTGCCAGCAGTCTCTCGGGACAGGGCTCCTACAATGAGCAGTTCTTC. Its protein is CASSLSGQGSYNEQFF.

The J gene is TRBJ2-1, the V gene TRBV11-1, with D maybe TRBD2 (5 bases). The CDR3 totals 13 residues. Germline V gives CDR1 SGHAT, CDR2 FQDESV (reference sequence). The ends were cut back, 5 bases at V and 3 bases at J, with 8 bases in the middle. DNA of the CDR3: TGTGCCAGCAGCCCGACTAACTACAATGAGCAGTTCTTC. It specifies CASSPTNYNEQFF. The entire variable domain, with the rest obtained from reference TRBV11-1 and TRBJ2-1, is as follows: EAEVAQSPRYKITEKSQAVAFWCDPISGHATLYWYRQILGQGPELLVQFQDESVVDDSQLPKDRFSAERLKGVDSTLKIQPAELGDSAMYLCASSPTNYNEQFFGPGTRLTVL.